This T cell receptor beta chain was captured in a study of shared clonotypes between healthy human individuals (dated by TCRdb to the early 2020s). In terms of the full investigation: The cohort comprised a couple of women and a few men aged 18 to 49 years. Per donor, three plates each were used for CD4 naive and CD4 memory, two for CD8 naive, and one for CD8 memory. The study deeply sequenced blood TCR repertoires of several healthy adults to estimate repertoire size and the extent of clonotype sharing between individuals. To increase sequencing depth and limit assay-specific biases, different laboratories used diverse techniques to prepare libraries and sequence TCR repertoires. Per donor, leukapheresis produced somewhere between about 0.9 and 9 billion PBMCs. What the research found in general, with its limitations: When several donors were compared, the shared fraction of clonotypes was around 5% for naive CD4, about 4% for naive CD8, 2% to 2.5% for memory CD4, and 0.35% to 0.5% for memory CD8. Rarefaction of sorted-subset datasets indicated incomplete sequencing despite the large sequencing depth. Only blood was sampled, and tissue TCR repertoires likely differ from those in blood. Higher generation probabilities were observed for clonotypes shared by all four sorted-subset donors than for non-shared clonotypes. The small number of donors limited the genetic and exposure-history diversity represented. Pairwise subsampling indicated that sequencing depth was expected to affect the degree of clonotype sharing among donors. Naive subsets generally had larger estimated clonotype richness than memory subsets.

The donors were healthy, HIV-negative adults who had no recently reported acute infections or vaccinations. Every donor was a Caucasian adult living in Nashville, Tennessee, USA. CD4+ T cells were enriched by magnetic negative selection, after which naive cells were positively selected on CD45RA and the negative fraction was taken as the memory subset. After blood collection by leukapheresis, PBMCs were isolated using Ficoll-Histopaque density gradient centrifugation and then cryopreserved in the vapor phase of liquid nitrogen. Purity and quantity of every magnetically sorted T cell population were checked by analytical flow cytometry. From each sorted fraction, genomic DNA was isolated and quantified by UV absorbance on a Nanodrop 2000c. The V end loses 4 bases and the J end loses 2 bases, and a stretch of 11 bases separates them. Its CDR3 holds 15 amino acids, cysteine through phenylalanine. Only the CDR3 region is kept as DNA, spanning 45 bases read in frame from base 1. For CDR1 and CDR2, the germline V gene lists KGHSH and LQKENI.

In the case of this clone: The target of this receptor is not known. No base qualities exist here, and no much larger clone lies one base off it.

Using the deep immunoSEQ assay, multiplex PCR amplified TCR CDR3 regions from genomic DNA. For each cell subset, the extracted genomic DNA was distributed evenly across all wells of several immunoSEQ 96-well plates, and each plate served as one replicate. For sorted subsets, approximately 210 ng of genomic DNA, equivalent to 25,000 to 35,000 T cell genomes, went into each replicate PCR. The purified libraries were quantified using a Qubit 3.0 fluorometer, sized with a Bioanalyzer 2100, and then quantified again using the KAPA Library Quantification kit. Every immunoSEQ 96-well plate was sequenced on a dedicated single-read 150-cycle Illumina NextSeq 550 flow cell. The published analysis was carried out like this. Because the immunoSEQ output held only junctional sequences and lacked quality scores, the filtering could not match the filtering applied to full-length reads. To assign V/J genes and CDR3, sequences were annotated against IMGT germline references using PyIR, a Python wrapper for IgBLAST v1.9. Reads with weak V/J assignments (E-value above 1e-6), missing CDR3, stop codons, out-of-frame junctions, or ambiguous translated residues were removed. V3J clonotypes were defined by identical inferred V gene, J gene, and CDR3 amino acid sequence. The percentage overlap between two repertoires was calculated by dividing the number of shared unique clonotypes by the size of the smaller repertoire. Richness of each repertoire was evaluated using RTK rarefaction, the Chao1 estimator, and Recon v2.1 estimates of unobserved clonotypes. Generation probabilities were computed with OLGA for all TCRbeta clonotypes obtained by the gDNA method from a few donors. TCRdb took over this immuneACCESS table, retaining in-frame rearrangements with V and J assigned. Such tables are incomplete; in checked studies, under half of the missing clones stem from an unresolved V gene, and the remainder is unexplained. V, J and clone size are those of that table, while D and trimming were read from the DNA. In all, the sample holds a few million clones, and just over 90% of those were seen once. In total, the top ten clones hold roughly 0.36% of the sample.

This clonotype originated in a man aged 18-30 years in good health. Some clones in this sample may be carry-over from other donors' samples. This sequence uses TRBV18 and TRBJ1-4, and possibly TRBD1, on 6 matching bases. Source material: naive CD4+ T cells from PBMCs. The cell subset or site label, as the study defines it: CD45RA+ positively selected. The CDR3 here reads CASSRYRDTNEKLFF. The nucleotides read TGTGCCAGCTCACGGTACAGGGACACTAATGAAAAACTGTTTTTT. Outside the CDR3, residues come from the reference TRBV18 and TRBJ1-4 proteins, so the full variable domain is: NAGVMQNPRHLVRRRGQEARLRCSPMKGHSHVYWYRQLPEEGLKFMVYLQKENIIDESGMPKERFSAEFPKEGPSILRIQQVVRGDSAAYFCASSRYRDTNEKLFFGSGTQLSVL.